These 5 T cell receptor beta chains were all obtained from the same sample, sequenced in a study of control samples from healthy donors and cancer patients. Measured with immunoSEQ multiplex PCR; TCRdb has only the in-frame clones, and not every one. The sample lists approximately 120,000 clones, 75% to 95% occurring once. Sequencing used blood. These receptors all stem from a human donor in good health. The donor label of this sample is uncertain.

The chain recombines TRBV4-2 with TRBJ2-2; D is possibly TRBD1 or TRBD2 (6 bases each). With 3 bases removed from V and 4 bases from J, the gap between germline ends came to 12 bases. This CDR3 region has 15 residues. Germline-derived CDR1 and CDR2 are LGHNA and YNFKEQ. CDR3 loop: CASSQSGGLTGELFF. The CDR3 DNA follows: TGTGCCAGCAGCCAGTCCGGGGGCCTCACCGGGGAGCTGTTTTTT.

The chain joins TRBV5-4 to TRBJ2-5; 7 bases align to TRBD2. J was trimmed by 4 bases and V by 0 bases; bases with no gene match: 3. Germline values: CDR1 SGHNT, CDR2 YYREEE (reference sequence). The CDR3 contains 14 residues. In DNA form, the CDR3 reads TGTGCCAGCAGCTTGGTGTCTAGCGGAGAGACCCAGTACTTC. Residues: CASSLVSSGETQYF. The whole variable domain, filled in from reference TRBV5-4 and TRBJ2-5, reads ETGVTQSPTHLIKTRGQQVTLRCSSQSGHNTVSWYQQALGQGPQFIFQYYREEENGRGNFPPRFSGLQFPNYSSELNVNALELDDSALYLCASSLVSSGETQYFGPGTRLLVL.

The rearrangement uses TRBV4-1 and TRBJ1-1; D unclear. Trimming cost V 1 base and J 7 bases, with 19 bases left between them. Germline V lookup: CDR1 MGHRA, CDR2 YSYEKL. This CDR3 comprises 16 residues. CDR3 sequence reads: CASSQVQKPGTLEAFF. In nucleotides, the CDR3 is TGCGCCAGCAGCCAAGTTCAGAAACCGGGAACACTTGAAGCTTTCTTT.

This clone is judged medium-sized. J is TRBJ1-1 and V is TRBV6-1; D unresolved. The germline gives CDR1 MNHNS, CDR2 SASEGT. This CDR3 spans 13 amino acids. V lost 3 bases to trimming and J lost 5 bases, with 10 bases between them. CDR3 bases: TGTGCCAGCAGTGACGAGGAGGTTACTGAAGCTTTCTTT. This translates into CASSDEEVTEAFF.

This chain connects TRBV6-5 to TRBJ1-2; 7 bases line up with TRBD1. V lost 2 bases, J lost 4 bases, and 4 bases stayed unmatched. CDR3 length equals 14 residues. Germline-derived CDR1 and CDR2 are MNHEY and SVGAGI. The CDR3 coding sequence is TGTGCCAGCAGTTACCAACAGGGGAGCTATGGCTACACCTTC. Its protein is CASSYQQGSYGYTF.